This TCR beta chain was recorded in a study of T-cell reconstitution after alpha-beta-depleted transplantation in children listed by TCRdb under 2016. About the investigation overall: Using TCR repertoire profiling, the study quantitatively followed how T-cell immune reconstitution unfolded in children after TCRalphabeta/CD19-depleted allogeneic hematopoietic cell transplantation.

General findings and caveats noted by the study authors: In some patients, high TCRbeta diversity at day 60 was attributed to recipient T cells and intrathymic progenitors that had survived conditioning. The apparently early alphabetaT-cell count recovery about two months after transplant was reportedly dependent on only several hundred rapidly expanded clones derived from non-depleted graft cells. The frequencies of hyperexpanded clones fell over the following months, and after one year, T-cell counts and TCRbeta diversity were mostly attributed to newly produced T cells.

Concerning this clonotype itself: Its antigen is not yet known. Per-nucleotide qualities are absent, and no much larger clonotype sits a single base away.

Libraries were built with PCR. The instrument given in TCRdb is Illumina HiSeq 2500. Molecular barcoding was employed in the preparation of TCR libraries, with unique molecular identifiers being used to normalize TCRbeta repertoire quantification. TCRdb reanalyzed the raw reads on its own, using fastp at Q25 for trimming and MiXCR for clone calling, and kept in-frame beta chains. Rows matching on CDR3 protein sequence are summarized as one entry with the most common DNA and genes. The sample has 800,000 to 1,000,000 distinct CDR3 sequences on record, about 29% of them singletons. Jointly, the top ten make up 25% to 35% of the sample. Taken with the paper, the label for treatment or condition translates to: allogeneic hematopoietic cell transplantation with graft depleted of TCRalphabeta T cells and CD19 B cells. The transplant recipients were children given TCRalphabeta/CD19-depleted allogeneic hematopoietic cell grafts.

Trimming takes 6 bases from V and 0 bases from J, and the germline ends sit 9 bases apart. The CDR3 runs 14 amino acids, cysteine and phenylalanine included. Only the CDR3 DNA is retained, 42 bases long and in frame from the first base. The chain is made from TRBV12-3 or TRBV12-4 and TRBJ2-1, with no reliable assignment of the D segment. The sequencing here drew on PBMCs, mostly from graft donor cells, taken 360 days after TCRalphabeta/CD19-depleted stem cell transplant. The clonotype comes from a boy under two years old who had a stem cell transplant for SCID, so the T cells may come from the graft donor. The DNA sequence is as follows: TGTGCCAGCAGCATAGAATTCTCCTACAATGAGCAGTTCTTC. Translated, this gives CASSIEFSYNEQFF.